A single sample is the source of the 2 T cell receptor beta chains below, sequenced in a study of graft-versus-host responses after intestinal transplantation. Generated by immunoSEQ multiplex PCR, the TCRdb table keeps only in-frame clones and is missing some. The sample shows nearly 25,000 clones, almost 40% of them seen only once. The sequenced sample was alloreactive CD4+ T cells from a mixed lymphocyte reaction culture, obtained before intestinal transplant. This sample's subset: CFSE-low proliferating T cells sorted from roughly 6-day pre-transplant mixed lymphocyte reaction (GvH or HvG direction). The receptors were gathered from a human patient who received an intestinal transplant.

The sample holds a few counts of this clone. J is TRBJ2-5 and V is TRBV6-1; 8 positions agree with TRBD1. Germline V CDR1 and CDR2: MNHNS, SASEGT. V trimming: 6 bases; J trimming: 4 bases; junction bases outside the gene matches: 4. This CDR3 contains 13 residues. CDR3 DNA sequence: TGTGCCAGCAGGCGTACAGGGGGAGAGACCCAGTACTTC. It specifies CASRRTGGETQYF.

The sample holds a few counts of this clone. The rearrangement uses TRBV15 and TRBJ1-4; D gene unclear. Deletions cut 0 bases from V and 4 bases from J, with 18 bases between. The V gene's germline CDR1 is LNHNV and CDR2 YYDKDF (reference sequence). The CDR3 covers 18 residues. CDR3 sequence: CATSRDTPRFRGNEKLFF. The DNA of the CDR3 is TGTGCCACCAGCAGAGATACCCCCCGGTTCCGGGGTAATGAAAAACTGTTTTTT.